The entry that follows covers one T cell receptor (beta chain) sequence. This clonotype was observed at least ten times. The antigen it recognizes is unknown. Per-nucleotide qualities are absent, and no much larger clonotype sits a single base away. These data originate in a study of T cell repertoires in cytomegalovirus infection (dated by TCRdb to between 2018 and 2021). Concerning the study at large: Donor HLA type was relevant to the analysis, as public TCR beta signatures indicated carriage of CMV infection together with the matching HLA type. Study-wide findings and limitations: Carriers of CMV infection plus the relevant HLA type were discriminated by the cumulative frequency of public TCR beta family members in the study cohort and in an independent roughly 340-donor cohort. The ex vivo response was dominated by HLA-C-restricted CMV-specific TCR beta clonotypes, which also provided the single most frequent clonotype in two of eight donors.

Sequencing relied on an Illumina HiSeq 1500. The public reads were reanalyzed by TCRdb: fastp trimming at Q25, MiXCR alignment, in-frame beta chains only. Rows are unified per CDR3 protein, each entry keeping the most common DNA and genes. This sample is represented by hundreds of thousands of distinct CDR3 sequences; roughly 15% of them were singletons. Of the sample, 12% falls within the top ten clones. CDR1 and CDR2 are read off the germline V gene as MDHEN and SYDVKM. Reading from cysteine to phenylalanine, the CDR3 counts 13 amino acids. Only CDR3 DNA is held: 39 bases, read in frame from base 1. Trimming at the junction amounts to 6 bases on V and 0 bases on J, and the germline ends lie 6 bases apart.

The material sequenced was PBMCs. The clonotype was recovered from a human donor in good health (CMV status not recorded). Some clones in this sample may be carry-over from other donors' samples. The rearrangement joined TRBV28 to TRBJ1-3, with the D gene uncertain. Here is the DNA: TGTGCCAGCAGAGGGAGCTCTGGAAACACCATATATTTT. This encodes CASRGSSGNTIYF. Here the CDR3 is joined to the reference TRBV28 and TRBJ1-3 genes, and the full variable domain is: DVKVTQSSRYLVKRTGEKVFLECVQDMDHENMFWYRQDPGLGLRLIYFSYDVKMKEKGDIPEGYSVSREKKERFSLILESASTNQTSMYLCASRGSSGNTIYFGEGSWLTVV.